This T cell receptor (beta chain) was sequenced in a study of T cell repertoires in cytomegalovirus infection. For this clonotype: Its antigen is currently unknown.

The V end was cut by 6 bases, the J end by 2 bases, with 11 bases between. This CDR3 is built from 13 residues. CDR1 and CDR2 from the germline V gene are LNHDA and SQIVND (reference sequence). TCRdb re-called the reads through MiXCR, storing one row per CDR3 protein. In the table there are around 770,000 distinct CDR3 sequences, 29% of which are singletons. The specimen was cultured CD8+ T cells from PBMCs, collected from culture after CMV antigen stimulation. The TCR originated in a human donor in good health (CMV status not recorded). Some clones in this sample may be carry-over from other donors' samples. The chain joins TRBV19 to TRBJ2-7; weak D call: TRBD1 (6 bases). The CDR3 DNA sequence: TGTGCCAGTAGAAAGAGACAGGCCTACGAGCAGTACTTC. It encodes CASRKRQAYEQYF.